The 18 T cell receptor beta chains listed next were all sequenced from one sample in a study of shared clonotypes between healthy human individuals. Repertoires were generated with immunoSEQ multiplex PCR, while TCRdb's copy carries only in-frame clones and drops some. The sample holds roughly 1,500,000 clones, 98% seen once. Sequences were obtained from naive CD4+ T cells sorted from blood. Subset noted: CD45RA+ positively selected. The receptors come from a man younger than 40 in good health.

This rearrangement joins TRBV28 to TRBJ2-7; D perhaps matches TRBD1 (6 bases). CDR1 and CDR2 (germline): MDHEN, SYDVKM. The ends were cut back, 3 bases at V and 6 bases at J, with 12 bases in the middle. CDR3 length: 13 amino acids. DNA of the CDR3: TGTGCCAGCAGTTTCGGGACATTCCCCGAGCAGTACTTC. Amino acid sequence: CASSFGTFPEQYF.

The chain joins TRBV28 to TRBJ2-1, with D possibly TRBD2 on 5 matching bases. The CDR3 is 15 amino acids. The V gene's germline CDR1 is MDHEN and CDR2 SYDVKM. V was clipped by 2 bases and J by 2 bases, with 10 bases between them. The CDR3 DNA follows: TGTGCCAGCAGTTTACAGCGGCGCACCTACAATGAGCAGTTCTTC. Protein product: CASSLQRRTYNEQFF.

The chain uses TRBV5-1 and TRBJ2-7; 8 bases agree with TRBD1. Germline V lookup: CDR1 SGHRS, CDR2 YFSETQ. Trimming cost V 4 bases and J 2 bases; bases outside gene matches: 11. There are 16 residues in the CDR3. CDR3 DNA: TGCGCCAGCAGCCCGAAGGGACAGGCCATCCCCTACGAGCAGTACTTC. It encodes CASSPKGQAIPYEQYF.

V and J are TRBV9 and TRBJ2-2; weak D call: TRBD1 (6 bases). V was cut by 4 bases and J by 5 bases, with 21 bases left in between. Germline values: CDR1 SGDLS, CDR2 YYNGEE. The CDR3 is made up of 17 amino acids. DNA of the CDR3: TGTGCCAGCAGCAAAAGGGGGTCCACGAGGGAGACCGGGGAGCTGTTTTTT. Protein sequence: CASSKRGSTRETGELFF.

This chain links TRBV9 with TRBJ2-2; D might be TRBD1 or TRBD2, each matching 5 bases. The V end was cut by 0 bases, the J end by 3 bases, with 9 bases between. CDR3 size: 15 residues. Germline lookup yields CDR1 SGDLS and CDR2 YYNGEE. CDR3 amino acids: CASSVGGPHTGELFF. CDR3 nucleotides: TGTGCCAGCAGCGTAGGGGGACCACACACCGGGGAGCTGTTTTTT. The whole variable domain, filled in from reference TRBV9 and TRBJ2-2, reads DSGVTQTPKHLITATGQRVTLRCSPRSGDLSVYWYQQSLDQGLQFLIQYYNGEERAKGNILERFSAQQFPDLHSELNLSSLELGDSALYFCASSVGGPHTGELFFGEGSRLTVL.

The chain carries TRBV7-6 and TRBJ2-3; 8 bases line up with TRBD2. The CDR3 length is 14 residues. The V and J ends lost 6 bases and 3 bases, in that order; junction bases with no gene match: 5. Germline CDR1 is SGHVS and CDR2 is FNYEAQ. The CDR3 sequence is CASRTGGATDTQYF. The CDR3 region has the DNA TGTGCCAGCAGAACGGGGGGGGCGACAGATACGCAGTATTTT. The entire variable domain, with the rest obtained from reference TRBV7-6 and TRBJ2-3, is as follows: GAGVSQSPRYKVTKRGQDVALRCDPISGHVSLYWYRQALGQGPEFLTYFNYEAQQDKSGLPNDRFSAERPEGSISTLTIQRTEQRDSAMYRCASRTGGATDTQYFGPGTRLTVL.

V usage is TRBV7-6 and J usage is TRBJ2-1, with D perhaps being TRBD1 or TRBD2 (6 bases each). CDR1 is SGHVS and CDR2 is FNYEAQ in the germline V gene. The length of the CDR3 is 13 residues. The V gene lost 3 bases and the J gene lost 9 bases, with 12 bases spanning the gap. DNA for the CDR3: TGTGCCAGCAGCTTCAGGCGGGACACTGAGCAGTTCTTC. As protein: CASSFRRDTEQFF.

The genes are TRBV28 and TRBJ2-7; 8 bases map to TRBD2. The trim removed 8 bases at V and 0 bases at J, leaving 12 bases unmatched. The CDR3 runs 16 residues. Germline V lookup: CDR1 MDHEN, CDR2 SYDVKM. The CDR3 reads CASSDSGIFVSYEQYF. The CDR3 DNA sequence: TGTGCCAGCTCTGATAGCGGGATATTTGTCTCCTACGAGCAGTACTTC.

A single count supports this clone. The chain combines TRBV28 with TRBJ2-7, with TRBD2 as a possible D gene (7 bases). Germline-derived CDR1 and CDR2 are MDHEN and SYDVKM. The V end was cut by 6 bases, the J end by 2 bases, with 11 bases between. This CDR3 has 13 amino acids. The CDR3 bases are TGTGCCAGCAGGGGGGGGCCAGCCTACGAGCAGTACTTC. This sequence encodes CASRGGPAYEQYF.

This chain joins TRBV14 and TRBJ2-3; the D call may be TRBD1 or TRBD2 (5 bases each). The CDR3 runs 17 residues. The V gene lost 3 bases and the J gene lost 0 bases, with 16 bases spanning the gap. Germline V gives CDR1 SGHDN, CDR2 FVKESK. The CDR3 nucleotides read TGTGCCAGCAGCCAGTCACGGGACCTCTGGAGCACAGATACGCAGTATTTT. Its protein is CASSQSRDLWSTDTQYF.

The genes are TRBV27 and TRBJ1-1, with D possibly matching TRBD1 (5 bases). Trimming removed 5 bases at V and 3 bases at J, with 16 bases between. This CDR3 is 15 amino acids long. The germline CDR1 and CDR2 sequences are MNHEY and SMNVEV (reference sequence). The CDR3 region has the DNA TGTGCCAGCAGTCCCCGGGGGACCCGGCACACTGAAGCTTTCTTT. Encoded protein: CASSPRGTRHTEAFF.

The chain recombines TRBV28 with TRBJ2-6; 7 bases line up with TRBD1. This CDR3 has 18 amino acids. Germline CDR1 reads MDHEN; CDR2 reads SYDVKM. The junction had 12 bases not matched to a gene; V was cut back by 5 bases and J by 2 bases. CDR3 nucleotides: TGTGCCAGCAGTATCCGTCCCGGGACAGCGACTGGGGCCAACGTCCTGACTTTC. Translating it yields CASSIRPGTATGANVLTF.

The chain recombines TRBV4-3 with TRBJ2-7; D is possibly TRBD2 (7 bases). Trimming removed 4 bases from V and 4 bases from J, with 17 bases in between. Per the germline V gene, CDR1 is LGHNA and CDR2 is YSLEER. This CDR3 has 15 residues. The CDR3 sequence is CASSRGQRDRYEQYF. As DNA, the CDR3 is TGCGCCAGCAGCCGGGGGCAGCGGGATCGGTACGAGCAGTACTTC.

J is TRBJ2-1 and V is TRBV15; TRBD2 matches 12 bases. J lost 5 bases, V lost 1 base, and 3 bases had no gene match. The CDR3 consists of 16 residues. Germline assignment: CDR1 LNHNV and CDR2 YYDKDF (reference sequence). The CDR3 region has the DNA TGTGCCACCAGCAGAGGACTAGCGGGAGAGAACAATGAGCAGTTCTTC. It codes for CATSRGLAGENNEQFF. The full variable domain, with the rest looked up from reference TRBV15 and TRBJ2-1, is DAMVIQNPRYQVTQFGKPVTLSCSQTLNHNVMYWYQQKSSQAPKLLFHYYDKDFNNEADTPDNFQSRRPNTSFCFLDIRSPGLGDTAMYLCATSRGLAGENNEQFFGPGTRLTVL.

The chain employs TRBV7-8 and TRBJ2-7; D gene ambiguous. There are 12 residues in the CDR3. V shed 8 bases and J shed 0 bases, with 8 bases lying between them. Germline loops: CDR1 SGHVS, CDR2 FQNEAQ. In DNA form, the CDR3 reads TGTGCCAGCGTAGGGCTCTCCTACGAGCAGTACTTC. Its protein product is CASVGLSYEQYF.

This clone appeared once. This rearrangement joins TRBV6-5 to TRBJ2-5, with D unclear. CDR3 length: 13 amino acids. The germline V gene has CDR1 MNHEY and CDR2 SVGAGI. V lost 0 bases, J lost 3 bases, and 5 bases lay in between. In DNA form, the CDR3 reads TGTGCCAGCAGTTACTCAGGGAAAGAGACCCAGTACTTC. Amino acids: CASSYSGKETQYF.

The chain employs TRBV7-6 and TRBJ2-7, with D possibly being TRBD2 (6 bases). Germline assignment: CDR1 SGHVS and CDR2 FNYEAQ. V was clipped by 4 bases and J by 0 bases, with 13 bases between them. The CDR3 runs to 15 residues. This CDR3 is CASSSLAAGSYEQYF. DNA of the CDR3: TGTGCCAGCAGCTCCCTGGCAGCGGGCTCCTACGAGCAGTACTTC.

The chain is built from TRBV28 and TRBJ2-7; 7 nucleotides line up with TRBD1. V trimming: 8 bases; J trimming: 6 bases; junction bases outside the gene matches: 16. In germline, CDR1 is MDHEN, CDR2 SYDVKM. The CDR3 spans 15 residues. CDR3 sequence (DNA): TGTGCCAGCCTTGACCCGGACAGGAGAATCTCCGAGCAGTACTTC. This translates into CASLDPDRRISEQYF.